The clone carrying this T cell receptor (beta chain) was seen only a few times. This sample stems from a study of shared clonotypes between healthy human individuals. Per germline, CDR1 WSHSY and CDR2 SAAADI. The CDR3 spans 15 residues. Trimming took off 7 bases at V and 0 bases at J, with 15 bases between the two ends. Repertoires were generated with immunoSEQ multiplex PCR, while TCRdb's copy carries only in-frame clones and drops some. The repertoire holds approximately 700,000 clones, with around 73% as singletons. The genes are TRBV10-2 and TRBJ1-1; perhaps TRBD1 as D (5 bases). Sequencing was done on a sample of memory CD4+ T cells sorted from blood. Subset defined: CD45RA-negative fraction. This TCR derives from a woman aged 25 to 39 in good health. CDR3 sequence: CASTGQDLMNTEAFF. DNA of the CDR3: TGCGCCAGCACCGGACAAGACCTCATGAACACTGAAGCTTTCTTT.